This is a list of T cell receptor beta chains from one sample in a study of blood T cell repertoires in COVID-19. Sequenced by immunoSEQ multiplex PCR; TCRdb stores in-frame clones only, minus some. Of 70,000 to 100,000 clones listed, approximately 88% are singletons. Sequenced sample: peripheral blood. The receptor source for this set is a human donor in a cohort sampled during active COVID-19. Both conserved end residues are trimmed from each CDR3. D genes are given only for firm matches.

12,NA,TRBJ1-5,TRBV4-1,ASSQTRGNQPQH
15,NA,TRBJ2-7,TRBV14,ASSQDVSFLGSYEQY
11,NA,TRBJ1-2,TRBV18,ASSQTEAYGYT
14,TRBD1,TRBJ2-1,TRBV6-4,ASSLLPGQGNNEQF
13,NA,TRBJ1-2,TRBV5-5,ASSLGTVPNYGYT
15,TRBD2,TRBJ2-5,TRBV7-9,ASSVGLAGGHSETQY
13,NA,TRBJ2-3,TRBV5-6,ASSQLGWGTDTQY
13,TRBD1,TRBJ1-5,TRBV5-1,ASSLNTGDGQPQH
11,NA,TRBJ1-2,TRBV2,ASISGAGYGYT
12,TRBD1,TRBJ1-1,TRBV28,ASLPGTGHTEAF
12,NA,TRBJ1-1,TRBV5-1,ASSLVQGSTEAF
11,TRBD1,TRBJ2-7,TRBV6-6,ASSYDRGYEQY
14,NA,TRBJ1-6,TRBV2,ASSERGSSYNSPLH
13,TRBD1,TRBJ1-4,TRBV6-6,ASSQGTGDHEKLF
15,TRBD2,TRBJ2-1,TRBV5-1,ASSLEALAGGWNEQF
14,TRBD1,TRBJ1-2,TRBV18,ASSPYAGTGSYGYT
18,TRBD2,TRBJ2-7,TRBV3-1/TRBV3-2,ASSPPLGSGGRDLSYEQY
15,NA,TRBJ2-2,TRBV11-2,ASRSLAGAQNTGELF
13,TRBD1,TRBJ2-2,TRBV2,ASRGGQGGTGELF
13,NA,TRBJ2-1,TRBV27,ASRDGAANYNEQF
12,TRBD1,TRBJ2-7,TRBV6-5,ASSPGTGKGEQY
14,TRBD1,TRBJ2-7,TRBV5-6,ASSLAGTGPYYEQY
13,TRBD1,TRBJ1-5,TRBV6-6,ASRRDRDSNQPQH
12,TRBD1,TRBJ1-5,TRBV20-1,SASQSGGIQPQH
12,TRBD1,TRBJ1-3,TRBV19,ASRGQAGGNTIY
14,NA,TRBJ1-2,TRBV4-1,ASSPPESRVNYGYT
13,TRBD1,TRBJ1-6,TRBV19,ASSRQGALYSPLH
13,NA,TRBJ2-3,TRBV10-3,AISESLTSTDTQY
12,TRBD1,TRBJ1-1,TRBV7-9,ASSLNRGRTEAF
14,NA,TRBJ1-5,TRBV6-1,ASSELDSYSNQPQH
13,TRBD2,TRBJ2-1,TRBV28,ASKRTSGSYNEQF
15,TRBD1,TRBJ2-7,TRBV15,ATSREMARTGAYEQY
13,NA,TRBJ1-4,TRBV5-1,ASSPGIGGSEKLF
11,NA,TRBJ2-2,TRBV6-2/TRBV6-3,ASSGQDTGELF
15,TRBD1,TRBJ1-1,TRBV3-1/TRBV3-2,ASSQDIRQGTVTEAF
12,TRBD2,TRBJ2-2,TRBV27,ASTMRGYPGELF
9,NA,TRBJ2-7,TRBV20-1,SASESYEQY
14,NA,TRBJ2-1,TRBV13,ASSLIAGSSYNEQF
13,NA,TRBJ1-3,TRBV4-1,ASSQLVLKGNTIY
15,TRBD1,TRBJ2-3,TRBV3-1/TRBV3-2,ASSQEKTGVRGDTQY
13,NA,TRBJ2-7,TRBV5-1,ASSLDAGGKGEQY
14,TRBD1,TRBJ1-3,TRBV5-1,ASSSGQGRSGNTIY
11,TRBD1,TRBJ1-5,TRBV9,ASSVTGGQPQH
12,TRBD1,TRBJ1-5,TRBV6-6,ASGDRGGNQPQH
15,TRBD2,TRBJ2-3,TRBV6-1,ASSEEGLAGDTDTQY
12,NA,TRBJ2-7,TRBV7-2,ASSLDPGWYEQY